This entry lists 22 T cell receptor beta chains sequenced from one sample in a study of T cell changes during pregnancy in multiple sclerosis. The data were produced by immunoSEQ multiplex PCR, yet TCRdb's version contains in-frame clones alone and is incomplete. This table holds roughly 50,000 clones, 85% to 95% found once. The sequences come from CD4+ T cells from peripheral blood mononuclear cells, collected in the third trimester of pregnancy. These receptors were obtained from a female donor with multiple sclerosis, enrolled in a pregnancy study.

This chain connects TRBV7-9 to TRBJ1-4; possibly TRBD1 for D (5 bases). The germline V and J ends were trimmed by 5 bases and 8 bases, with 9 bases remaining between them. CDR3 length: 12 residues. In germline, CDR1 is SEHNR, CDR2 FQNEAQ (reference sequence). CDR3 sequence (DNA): TGTGCCAGCAGCCTAAGACAGGAAAAACTGTTTTTT. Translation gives CASSLRQEKLFF.

The CDR3 sequence is CATAGQGNTGELFF. The CDR3 coding sequence is TGTGCCACCGCTGGACAGGGGAACACCGGGGAGCTGTTTTTT. This rearrangement joins TRBV15 to TRBJ2-2, with 8 bases lining up with TRBD1. V trimming: 8 bases; J trimming: 1 base; junction bases outside the gene matches: 3. Germline CDR1 LNHNV, CDR2 YYDKDF (reference sequence). The CDR3 is 14 amino acids.

CDR3 in DNA: TGCGCCAGCAGCTTGGCCCAGGGGGACTATGGCTACACCTTC. Its translation: CASSLAQGDYGYTF. The chain links TRBV5-1 to TRBJ1-2, with 7 positions matching TRBD1. From germline, CDR1 is SGHRS and CDR2 YFSETQ. The CDR3 covers 14 residues. With 0 bases clipped from V and 3 bases from J, the junction kept 2 bases outside the gene matches.

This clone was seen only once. The CDR3 is CASSLAARMETRKQFF. CDR3 nucleotides: TGCGCCAGCAGCTTGGCAGCCCGGATGGAGACGCGGAAGCAGTTCTTC. The V and J genes are TRBV5-1 and TRBJ2-1; D uncertain. The CDR3 extends over 16 amino acids. CDR1 and CDR2 from the germline V gene are SGHRS and YFSETQ. The V and J ends lost 0 bases and 11 bases respectively, with 21 bases between them.

In nucleotides, the CDR3 is TGTGCCAGTAGTAGCGGCCAGCTAAACACTGAAGCTTTCTTT. It encodes CASSSGQLNTEAFF. The rearrangement joins TRBV19 to TRBJ1-1; D is unclear. V lost 4 bases to trimming and J lost 2 bases, with 11 bases between them. This CDR3 contains 14 residues. The V gene's germline CDR1 is LNHDA and CDR2 SQIVND (reference sequence).

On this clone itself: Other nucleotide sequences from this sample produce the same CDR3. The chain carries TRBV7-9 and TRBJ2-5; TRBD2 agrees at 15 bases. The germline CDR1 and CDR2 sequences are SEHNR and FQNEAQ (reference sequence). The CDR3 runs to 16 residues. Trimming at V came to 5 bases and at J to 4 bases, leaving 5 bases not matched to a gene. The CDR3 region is CASSPGLAGGGETQYF. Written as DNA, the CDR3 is TGTGCCAGCAGCCCGGGACTAGCGGGAGGAGGAGAGACCCAGTACTTC.

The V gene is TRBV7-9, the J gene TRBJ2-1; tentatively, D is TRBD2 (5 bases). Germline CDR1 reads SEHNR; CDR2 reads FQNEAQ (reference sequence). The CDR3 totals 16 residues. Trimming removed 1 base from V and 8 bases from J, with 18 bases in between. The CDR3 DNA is TGTGCCAGCAGCTTAGGGGCTAGCCCCTACAATGATGAGCAGTTCTTC. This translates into CASSLGASPYNDEQFF. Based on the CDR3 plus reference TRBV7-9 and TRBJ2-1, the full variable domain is DTGVSQNPRHKITKRGQNVTFRCDPISEHNRLYWYRQTLGQGPEFLTYFQNEAQLEKSRLLSDRFSAERPKGSFSTLEIQRTEQGDSAMYLCASSLGASPYNDEQFFGPGTRLTVL.

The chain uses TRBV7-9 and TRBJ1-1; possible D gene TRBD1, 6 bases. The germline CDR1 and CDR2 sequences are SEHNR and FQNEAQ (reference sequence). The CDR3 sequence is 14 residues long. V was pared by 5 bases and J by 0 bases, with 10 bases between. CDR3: CASSQGGLNTEAFF. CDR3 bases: TGTGCCAGCAGCCAAGGGGGTCTGAACACTGAAGCTTTCTTT. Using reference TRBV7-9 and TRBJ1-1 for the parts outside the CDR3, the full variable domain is DTGVSQNPRHKITKRGQNVTFRCDPISEHNRLYWYRQTLGQGPEFLTYFQNEAQLEKSRLLSDRFSAERPKGSFSTLEIQRTEQGDSAMYLCASSQGGLNTEAFFGQGTRLTVV.

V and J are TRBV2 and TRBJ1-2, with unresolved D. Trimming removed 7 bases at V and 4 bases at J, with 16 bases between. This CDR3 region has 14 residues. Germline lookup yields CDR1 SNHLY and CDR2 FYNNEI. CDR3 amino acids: CASKERVGLYGYTF. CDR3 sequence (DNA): TGTGCCAGCAAAGAAAGGGTTGGACTCTATGGCTACACCTTC.

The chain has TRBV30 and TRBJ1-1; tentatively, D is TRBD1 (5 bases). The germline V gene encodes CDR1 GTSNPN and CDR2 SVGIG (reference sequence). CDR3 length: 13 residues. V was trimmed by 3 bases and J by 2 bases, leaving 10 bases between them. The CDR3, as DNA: TGTGCCTGGAGGAGGGGAGGTAACACTGAAGCTTTCTTT. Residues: CAWRRGGNTEAFF. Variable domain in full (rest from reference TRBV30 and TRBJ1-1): SQTIHQWPATLVQPVGSPLSLECTVEGTSNPNLYWYRQAAGRGLQLLFYSVGIGQISSEVPQNLSASRPQDRQFILSSKKLLLSDSGFYLCAWRRGGNTEAFFGQGTRLTVV.

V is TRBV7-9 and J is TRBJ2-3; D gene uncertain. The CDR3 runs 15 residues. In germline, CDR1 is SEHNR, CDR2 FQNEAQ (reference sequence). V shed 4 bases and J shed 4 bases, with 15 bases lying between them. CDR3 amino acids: CASSSSFRGADTQYF. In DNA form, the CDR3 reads TGTGCCAGCAGCTCATCATTTAGAGGCGCAGATACGCAGTATTTT. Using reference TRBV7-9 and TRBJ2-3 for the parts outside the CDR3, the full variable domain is DTGVSQNPRHKITKRGQNVTFRCDPISEHNRLYWYRQTLGQGPEFLTYFQNEAQLEKSRLLSDRFSAERPKGSFSTLEIQRTEQGDSAMYLCASSSSFRGADTQYFGPGTRLTVL.

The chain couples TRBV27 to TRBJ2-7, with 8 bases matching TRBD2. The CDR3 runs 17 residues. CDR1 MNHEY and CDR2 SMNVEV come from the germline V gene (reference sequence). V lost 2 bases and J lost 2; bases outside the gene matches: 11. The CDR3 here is CASSLRGQREPPYEQYF. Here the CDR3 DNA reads TGTGCCAGCAGTTTACGCGGTCAGCGGGAGCCACCCTACGAGCAGTACTTC.

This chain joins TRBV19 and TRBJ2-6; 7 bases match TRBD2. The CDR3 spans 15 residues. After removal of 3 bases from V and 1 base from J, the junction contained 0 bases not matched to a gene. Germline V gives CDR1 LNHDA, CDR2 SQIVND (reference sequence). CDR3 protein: CASSIGGSGANVLTF. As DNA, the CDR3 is TGTGCCAGTAGTATCGGGGGGTCTGGGGCCAACGTCCTGACTTTC.

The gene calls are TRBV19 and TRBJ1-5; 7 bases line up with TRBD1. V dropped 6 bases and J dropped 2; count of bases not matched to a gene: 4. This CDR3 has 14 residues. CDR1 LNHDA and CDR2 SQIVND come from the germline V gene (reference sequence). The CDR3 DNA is TGTGCCAGTAGAAAAGACAGGGGCAATCAGCCCCAGCATTTT. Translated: CASRKDRGNQPQHF.

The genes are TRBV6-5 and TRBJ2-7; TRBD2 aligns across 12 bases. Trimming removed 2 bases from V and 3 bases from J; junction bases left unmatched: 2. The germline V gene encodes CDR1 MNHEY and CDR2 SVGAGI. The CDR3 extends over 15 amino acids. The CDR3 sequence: CASSYRLAGVYEQYF. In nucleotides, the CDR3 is TGTGCCAGCAGTTACCGACTAGCGGGAGTCTACGAGCAGTACTTC.

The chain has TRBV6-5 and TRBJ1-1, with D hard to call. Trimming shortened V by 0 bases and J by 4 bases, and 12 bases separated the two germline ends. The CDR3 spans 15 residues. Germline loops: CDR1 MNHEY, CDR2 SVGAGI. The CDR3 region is CASSYSRREGTEAFF. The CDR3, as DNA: TGTGCCAGCAGTTACTCGAGGAGGGAGGGCACTGAAGCTTTCTTT.

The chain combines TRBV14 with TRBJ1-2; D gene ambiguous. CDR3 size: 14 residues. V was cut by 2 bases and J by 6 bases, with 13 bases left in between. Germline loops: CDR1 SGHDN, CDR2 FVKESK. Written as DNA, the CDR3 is TGTGCCAGCAGCCAAAGACGCGGCCCGGATGGCTACACCTTC. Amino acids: CASSQRRGPDGYTF.

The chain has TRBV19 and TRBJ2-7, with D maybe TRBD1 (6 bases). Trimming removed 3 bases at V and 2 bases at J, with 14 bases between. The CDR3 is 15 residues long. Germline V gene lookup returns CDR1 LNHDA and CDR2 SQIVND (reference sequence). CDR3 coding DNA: TGTGCCAGTAGTATCGCTTGGCAGGGGACCTACGAGCAGTACTTC. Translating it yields CASSIAWQGTYEQYF.

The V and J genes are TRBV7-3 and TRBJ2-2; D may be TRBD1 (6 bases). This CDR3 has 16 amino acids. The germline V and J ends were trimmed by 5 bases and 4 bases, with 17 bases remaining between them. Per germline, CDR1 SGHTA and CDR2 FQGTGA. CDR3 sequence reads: CASSPGTGWGTGELFF. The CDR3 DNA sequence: TGTGCCAGCAGCCCGGGCACAGGGTGGGGCACCGGGGAGCTGTTTTTT.

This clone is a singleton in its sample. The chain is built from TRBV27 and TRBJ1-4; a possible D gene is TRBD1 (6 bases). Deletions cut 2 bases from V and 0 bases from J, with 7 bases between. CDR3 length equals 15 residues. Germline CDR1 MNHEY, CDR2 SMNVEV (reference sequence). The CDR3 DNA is TGTGCCAGCAGTTTACAGGGGTCAACTAATGAAAAACTGTTTTTT. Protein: CASSLQGSTNEKLFF.

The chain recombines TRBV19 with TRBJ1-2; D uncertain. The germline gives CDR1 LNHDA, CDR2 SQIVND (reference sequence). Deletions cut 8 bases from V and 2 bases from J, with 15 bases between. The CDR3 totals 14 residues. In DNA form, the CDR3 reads TGTGCCAGTGGCGGAGAGGCCCCCAACTATGGCTACACCTTC. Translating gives CASGGEAPNYGYTF.

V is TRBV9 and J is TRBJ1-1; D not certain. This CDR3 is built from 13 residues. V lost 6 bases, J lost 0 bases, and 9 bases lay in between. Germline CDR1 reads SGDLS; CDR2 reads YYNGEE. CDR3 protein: CASTGLLNTEAFF. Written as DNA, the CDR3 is TGTGCCAGCACAGGACTATTGAACACTGAAGCTTTCTTT.